What follows describes a single T cell receptor beta chain. At least ten counts were recorded for this clonotype. The antigen it binds to is not known. There are no base qualities to consult, and no much larger clone falls within one base. Measured from the cysteine to the phenylalanine, the CDR3 is 13 residues long. Only the CDR3 DNA is retained, 39 bases long and in frame from the first base. Taken from the germline V gene, the CDR1 and CDR2 loops are MNHNS and SASEGT. Trimming removed 7 bases from V and 3 bases from J, leaving 13 bases between the germline ends. This sample stems from a study of regulatory T cells in long-lasting Graves disease listed by TCRdb under 2021. Turning to the overall study: Persistent Graves' disease meant more than 5 years of antithyroid drug treatment with TSH receptor autoantibodies that stayed positive. Patients with persistent Graves' disease were compared with patients with newly diagnosed Graves' disease using TCR sequencing and RNA sequencing of peripheral blood. The study was conducted in China and was registered as a clinical trial. A total of approximately 35 samples underwent TCR sequencing: about 13 from persistent and about 20 from newly diagnosed Graves' disease patients. On average, persistent Graves' disease patients in the clinical cohort had been on antithyroid drugs for approximately ten years.

Receptor libraries were prepared by multiplex PCR. Instrument on record: Illumina HiSeq 4000. CDR3 regions were amplified by Arm-PCR with iRepertoire HTBI primers to construct TCR beta libraries. PCR products were gel purified before sequencing. The published analysis was carried out like this. Across samples, 60 to 70 TRBV and over 11 TRBJ segments were identified and used for gene usage analysis of CDR3 amino acid clonotypes. Filtered high-quality paired reads were merged into contigs using COPE and FqMerger. BLAST was used to align contigs to the IMGT TRBV, TRBD and TRBJ reference genes, and CDR3 was defined following IMGT. Any clonotype with a frequency above 0.1% was counted as a highly expanded clone. Shannon entropy served as the measure of repertoire diversity, while the Gini coefficient captured V-J evenness. Clonotypes shared by more than one individual were considered public. Using fastp at Q25 and MiXCR, TCRdb reprocessed the public reads and kept productive beta chains. Rows with one shared CDR3 protein collapse into an entry with the most common genes and DNA. The authors' filters were not applied to this entry. A total of 400,000 or so distinct CDR3 sequences appear in this sample, about 20% of them only once. About 26% of the sample lies in the top ten.

Paper-wide results and their limitations: The study examined only peripheral blood because the primary lesion, thyroid tissue, could not be accessed. The small sample size was acknowledged by the authors as a limitation that may reduce accuracy. Sequencing and analysis were restricted to the TCR beta chain. Preferential use of TRBV28, TRBJ1-2 and TRBJ2-5 was observed in persistent disease, whereas TRBV20-1 and TRBJ2-1 were favored in newly diagnosed disease. A larger number of public clonotypes was shared among persistent patients (about 2,700) than among newly diagnosed patients (around 970). Compared with newly diagnosed patients, patients with persistent Graves' disease had lower TCR Shannon entropy and fewer highly expanded clones, which suggests clonal expansion.

What the time point label conveys for this sample: persistent/refractory GD, antithyroid drugs over 5 years with positive TRAb. RNA was extracted from PBMCs in TRIzol for both TCR sequencing and RNA sequencing. Graves' disease was diagnosed according to American Thyroid Association guidelines. Patients were recruited from an endocrinology department in Xi'an, China. From each patient, 7.5 to 9.5 milliliters of peripheral blood was collected into an EDTA anticoagulant tube. Ficoll Paque Plus density gradient separation was used to isolate PBMCs, and no further T cell sorting was performed. An Agilent 2100 Bioanalyzer and agarose gel were used to check RNA quality, while a NanoDrop 2000 measured RNA concentration.

The sample consisted of peripheral blood mononuclear cells (PBMCs), taken when the disease was refractory, from a patient treated with antithyroid drugs. The receptor chain draws on TRBV6-1 and TRBJ2-7; the D gene is unclear. The TCR originated in a female donor with Graves disease. This receptor carries the CDR3 CASKKNQGYEQYF. Here is the DNA: TGTGCCAGCAAGAAGAACCAAGGCTACGAGCAGTACTTC.